A selection of T cell receptor beta chains follows, all from one sample in a study of cytomegalovirus exposure and HLA in healthy donors. Measured with immunoSEQ multiplex PCR; TCRdb has only the in-frame clones, and not every one. This repertoire shows approximately 99,000 clones, around 95% found once; its top ten account for 0.67%. The sample taken for sequencing was PBMCs. These receptors originate from a woman between 18 and 29 years old in good health and CMV-seronegative. Both conserved end residues are part of each CDR3. Each record gives: D gene, J gene, V gene, clone size, CDR3 DNA, CDR3 protein. A D gene is named only where the DNA matches it firmly. Not every row has a clone size; where given, it reads once, few, many or a size class.

>TRBD1|TRBJ2-1|TRBV28|NA
TGTGCCAGCACAACGGCGGACAGGGGTTTGGATGAGCAGTTCTTC
CASTTADRGLDEQFF
>TRBD2|TRBJ2-7|TRBV15|NA
TGTGCCACCAGCGGGCGCGGGGGGAACTACGAGCAGTACTTC
CATSGRGGNYEQYF
>TRBD1|TRBJ2-3|TRBV11-2|NA
TGTGCCAGCAGCTGGAATCAGGGGGCGCGCACAGATACGCAGTATTTT
CASSWNQGARTDTQYF
>NA|TRBJ1-1|TRBV25-1|NA
TGTGCCAGCAGTAAAGGGGGTCCGACTGAAGCTTTCTTT
CASSKGGPTEAFF
>NA|TRBJ1-6|TRBV15|NA
TGTGCCACCAGCAGAGATAACAGTAACGCTCCCCTCCACTTT
CATSRDNSNAPLHF
>NA|TRBJ2-3|TRBV20-1|NA
TGCAGTGAGCAGGGGACAGATACGCAGTATTTT
CSEQGTDTQYF
>NA|TRBJ2-7|TRBV6-5|NA
TGTGCCAGCAGTTACTCACCAAGCTCCTACGAGCAGTACTTC
CASSYSPSSYEQYF
>NA|TRBJ2-1|TRBV14|NA
TGTGCCAGCAGCCAAGATCGGCCAGGGCAGTTCTTC
CASSQDRPGQFF
>TRBD1|TRBJ1-1|TRBV28|NA
TGTGCCAGCAGTTTCCCAAAAAGACAGGGGGCGCGTCCAAGCACTGAAGCTTTCTTT
CASSFPKRQGARPSTEAFF
>TRBD1|TRBJ2-1|TRBV5-1|NA
TGCGCCAGCAGCTTGGACAGGGGCGATGAGCAGTTCTTC
CASSLDRGDEQFF
>NA|TRBJ1-5|TRBV30|NA
TGTGCCTGGAGCCCTACCCCCCGCCAGCCCCAGCATTTT
CAWSPTPRQPQHF
>NA|TRBJ2-1|TRBV5-6|NA
TGTGCCAGCAGCTTGGCACAGTTCAATGAGCAGTTCTTC
CASSLAQFNEQFF
>NA|TRBJ2-3|TRBV5-1|NA
TGCGCCAGCAGCCCACTCGGGGACTGGAGTGCAGATACGCAGTATTTT
CASSPLGDWSADTQYF
>NA|TRBJ2-5|TRBV7-8|NA
TGTGCCAGCAGCTTAGGGGACGGGGGATCTCAAGAGACCCAGTACTTC
CASSLGDGGSQETQYF
>NA|TRBJ1-2|TRBV18|NA
TGTGCCAGCTCACCACCTGGGAGCGGTGGCTACACCTTC
CASSPPGSGGYTF
>NA|TRBJ2-1|TRBV5-1|NA
TGCGCCAGCAGCTTGGACACTCCCGGGGTCAATGAGCAGTTCTTC
CASSLDTPGVNEQFF
>NA|TRBJ2-1|TRBV5-6|once
TGTGCCAGCAGCTTTTCTCAGCGCAGCTCCTACAATGAGCAGTTCTTC
CASSFSQRSSYNEQFF
>NA|TRBJ2-1|TRBV6-5|NA
TGTGCCAGCAGTTACGTCATAGGGGACTCCAGCAATGAGCAGTTCTTC
CASSYVIGDSSNEQFF
>NA|TRBJ1-3|TRBV9|NA
TGTGCCAGCAGCCCTCCCAGGGCCTCTGGAAACACCATATATTTT
CASSPPRASGNTIYF
>TRBD2|TRBJ2-3|TRBV30|NA
TGTGCCTGGAGTCGGCTAGCGGGGGGATCAGATACGCAGTATTTT
CAWSRLAGGSDTQYF
>NA|TRBJ2-1|TRBV19|NA
TGTGCCAGTAGTATGGATACTAGGTCCTCCTACAATGAGCAGTTCTTC
CASSMDTRSSYNEQFF
>TRBD2|TRBJ2-3|TRBV4-2|NA
TGTGCCAGCAGCCCCAAGGCCACTAGCGGGGGGGAGGCAGATACGCAGTATTTT
CASSPKATSGGEADTQYF
>NA|TRBJ2-7|TRBV5-1|NA
TGCGCCAGCAGCTTGGGATACGAGCAGTACTTC
CASSLGYEQYF
>TRBD1|TRBJ1-2|TRBV7-9|NA
TGTGCCAGCAGCGCGGGGGACAGGGCCCTCTATGGCTACACCTTC
CASSAGDRALYGYTF
>NA|TRBJ1-4|TRBV7-9|NA
TGTGCCAGCAGCTTCTACTTGACAGGCAAGAAGGGGCTATACGAAAAACTGTTTTTT
CASSFYLTGKKGLYEKLFF
>NA|TRBJ2-7|TRBV28|NA
TGTGCCAGCAGTTTATCAAGCTATGATAGCGGTGGATCCTACGAGCAGTACTTC
CASSLSSYDSGGSYEQYF
>TRBD1|TRBJ2-7|TRBV4-2|NA
TGTGCCAGCAGCCAAGCCCGACCGGGACAGATTTTCTCCTACGAGCAGTACTTC
CASSQARPGQIFSYEQYF
>TRBD1|TRBJ1-2|TRBV7-8|NA
TGTGCCAGCAGCTCTCCCCTGGACAGGGATGGCTACACCTTC
CASSSPLDRDGYTF
>TRBD2|TRBJ2-1|TRBV7-3|once
TGTGCCAGCAGCTTACTAGCGGGGGGGAACAATGAGCAGTTCTTC
CASSLLAGGNNEQFF
>TRBD2|TRBJ2-7|TRBV4-3|NA
TGCGCCAGCAGCCAAGACTCTCGCAAGTTCGGACTAGCGGACTACGAGCAGTACTTC
CASSQDSRKFGLADYEQYF
>NA|TRBJ1-2|TRBV7-2|NA
TGTGCCAGCAGCTTCATTAGGGGTGACAACTATGGCTACACCTTC
CASSFIRGDNYGYTF
>NA|TRBJ2-2|TRBV7-9|NA
TGTGCCAGCAGCTTAATACAGAACACCGGGGAGCTGTTTTTT
CASSLIQNTGELFF
>NA|TRBJ1-2|TRBV19|NA
TGTGCCAGTAGTACCATACCGACAGGCGATAACTATGGCTACACCTTC
CASSTIPTGDNYGYTF
>NA|TRBJ2-1|TRBV7-2|NA
TGTGCCAGCAGCTCTGTGGGGCCGATTGAGCAGTTCTTC
CASSSVGPIEQFF
>TRBD2|TRBJ2-2|TRBV27|NA
TGTGCCAGCAGTCCGCGGGGGGGCTTCGCCGGGGAGCTGTTTTTT
CASSPRGGFAGELFF
>TRBD1|TRBJ2-3|TRBV18|NA
TGTGCCAGCTCACCGGGGACAGGTGGCACAGATACGCAGTATTTT
CASSPGTGGTDTQYF
>NA|TRBJ2-7|TRBV6-1|NA
TGTGCCAGCAGTGAAGTAGCGCTCTCCTACGAGCAGTACTTC
CASSEVALSYEQYF
>TRBD1|TRBJ2-3|TRBV5-4|NA
TGTGCCAGCAGCTTCCGGGACAGTAGCACAGATACGCAGTATTTT
CASSFRDSSTDTQYF
>TRBD1|TRBJ1-1|TRBV5-4|NA
TGTGCCAGCAGCCCGGGACAGAAGAACACTGAAGCTTTCTTT
CASSPGQKNTEAFF
>TRBD1|TRBJ1-4|TRBV14|NA
TGTGCCAGCAGCCAGCGCTATGGACAGGGAGGAGAAAAACTGTTTTTT
CASSQRYGQGGEKLFF
>NA|TRBJ2-7|TRBV7-9|NA
TGTGCCAGCAGCTGGACAGAAGGGCCCTACGAGCAGTACTTC
CASSWTEGPYEQYF
>NA|TRBJ1-2|TRBV13|NA
TGTGCCAGCAGCTTAGGGTCGGGGGGGGTACCCGCTGCGGGCTACACCTTC
CASSLGSGGVPAAGYTF
>NA|TRBJ2-7|TRBV11-3|NA
TGTGCCAGCAGCTTAGGCGTCAGCTGGAGCTCCGAGCAGTACTTC
CASSLGVSWSSEQYF
>TRBD2|TRBJ2-3|TRBV30|NA
TGTGCCTGGAGTGTACTAGCGGGGGCTACAGATACGCAGTATTTT
CAWSVLAGATDTQYF
>TRBD2|TRBJ2-3|TRBV9|NA
TGTGCCAGCAGCGTAGGTGCGGGGGGCCTCACAGATACGCAGTATTTT
CASSVGAGGLTDTQYF
>TRBD1|TRBJ2-6|TRBV15|NA
TGTGCCACCAGCAGAGGAGACAGGGTATCTGGGGCCAACGTCCTGACTTTC
CATSRGDRVSGANVLTF
>TRBD1|TRBJ2-1|TRBV4-3|NA
TGCGCCAGCAGCCAGTCGGGACAGGGAAAAAATGAGCAGTTCTTC
CASSQSGQGKNEQFF
>NA|TRBJ1-2|TRBV6-1|once
TGTGCCAGCAGATCCGTTCCGAGCCATGGCTACACCTTC
CASRSVPSHGYTF
>TRBD1|TRBJ1-4|TRBV2|NA
TGTGCCAGCATCCGGGACAGGGCTCCAACTAATGAAAAACTGTTTTTT
CASIRDRAPTNEKLFF
>TRBD2|TRBJ2-3|TRBV29-1|NA
TGCAGCGTTGAAGCGATAGCGGGGGGCGGTCTGTATTTT
CSVEAIAGGGLYF
>NA|TRBJ2-7|TRBV30|once
TGTGCCTGGAGTGTAGGGGGGACAGTAAACCACGAGCAGTACTTC
CAWSVGGTVNHEQYF
>NA|TRBJ1-1|TRBV5-6|NA
TGTGCCAGCAGCTTTTACAGGTCGAACACTGAAGCTTTCTTT
CASSFYRSNTEAFF
>NA|TRBJ2-7|TRBV5-1|NA
TGCGCCAGCCGAGACAGGAGAACTGTAGTCGACGAGCAGTACTTC
CASRDRRTVVDEQYF